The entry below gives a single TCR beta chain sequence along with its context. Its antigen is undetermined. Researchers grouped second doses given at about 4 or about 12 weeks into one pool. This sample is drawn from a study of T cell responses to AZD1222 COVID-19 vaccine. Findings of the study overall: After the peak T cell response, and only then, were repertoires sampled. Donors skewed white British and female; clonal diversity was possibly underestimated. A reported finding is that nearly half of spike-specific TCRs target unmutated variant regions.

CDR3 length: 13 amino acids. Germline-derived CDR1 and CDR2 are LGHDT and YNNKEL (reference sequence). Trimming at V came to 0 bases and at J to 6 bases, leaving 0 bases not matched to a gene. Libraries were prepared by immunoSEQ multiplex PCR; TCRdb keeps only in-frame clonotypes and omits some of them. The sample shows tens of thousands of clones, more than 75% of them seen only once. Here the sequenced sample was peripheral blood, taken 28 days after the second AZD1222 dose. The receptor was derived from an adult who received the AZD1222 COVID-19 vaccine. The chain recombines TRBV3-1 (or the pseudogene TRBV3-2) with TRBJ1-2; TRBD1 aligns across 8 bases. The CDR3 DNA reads TGTGCCAGCAGCCAAGAGGACAGGGATGGCTACACCTTC. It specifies CASSQEDRDGYTF.